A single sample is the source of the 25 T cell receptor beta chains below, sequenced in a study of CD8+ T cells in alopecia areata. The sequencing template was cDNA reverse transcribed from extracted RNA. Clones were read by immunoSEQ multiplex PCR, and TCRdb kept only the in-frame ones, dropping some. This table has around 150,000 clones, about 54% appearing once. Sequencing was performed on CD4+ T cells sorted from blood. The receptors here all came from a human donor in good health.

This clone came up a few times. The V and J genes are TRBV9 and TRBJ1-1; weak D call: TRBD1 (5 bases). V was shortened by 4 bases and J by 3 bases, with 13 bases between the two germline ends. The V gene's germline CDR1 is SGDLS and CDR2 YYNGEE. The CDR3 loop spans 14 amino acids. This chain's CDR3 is CASSRTPDYTEAFF. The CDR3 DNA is TGTGCCAGCAGCCGGACACCTGATTACACTGAAGCTTTCTTT.

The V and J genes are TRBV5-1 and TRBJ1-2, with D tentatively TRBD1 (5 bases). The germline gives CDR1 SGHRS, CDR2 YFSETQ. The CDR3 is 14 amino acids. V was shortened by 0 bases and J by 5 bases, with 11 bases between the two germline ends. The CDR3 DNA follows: TGCGCCAGCAGCTTGGTAGGGGCCGATTATGGCTACACCTTC. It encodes CASSLVGADYGYTF.

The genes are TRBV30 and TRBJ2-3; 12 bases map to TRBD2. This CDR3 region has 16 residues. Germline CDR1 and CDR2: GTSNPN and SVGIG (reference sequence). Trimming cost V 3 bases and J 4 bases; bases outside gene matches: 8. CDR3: CAWSPGLAGSADTQYF. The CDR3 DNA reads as TGTGCCTGGAGCCCCGGACTAGCGGGAAGCGCAGATACGCAGTATTTT.

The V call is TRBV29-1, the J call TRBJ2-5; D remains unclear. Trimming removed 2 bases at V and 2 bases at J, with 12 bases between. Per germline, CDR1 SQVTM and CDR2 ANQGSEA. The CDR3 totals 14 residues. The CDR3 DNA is TGCAGCGTTGAACCCGACCGTTCACAAGAGACCCAGTACTTC. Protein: CSVEPDRSQETQYF. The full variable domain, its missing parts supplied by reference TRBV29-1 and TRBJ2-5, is SAVISQKPSRDICQRGTSLTIQCQVDSQVTMMFWYRQQPGQSLTLIATANQGSEATYESGFVIDKFPISRPNLTFSTLTVSNMSPEDSSIYLCSVEPDRSQETQYFGPGTRLLVL.

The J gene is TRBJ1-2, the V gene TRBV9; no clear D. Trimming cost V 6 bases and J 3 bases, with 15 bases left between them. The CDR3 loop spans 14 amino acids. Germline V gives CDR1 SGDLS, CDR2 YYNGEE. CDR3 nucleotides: TGTGCCAGCACCGTTGGGGTTCCGCACTATGGCTACACCTTC. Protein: CASTVGVPHYGYTF.

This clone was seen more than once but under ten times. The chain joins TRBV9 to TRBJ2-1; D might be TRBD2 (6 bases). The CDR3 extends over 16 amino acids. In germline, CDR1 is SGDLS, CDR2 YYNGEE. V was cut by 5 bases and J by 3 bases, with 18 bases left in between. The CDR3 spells CASSFAGTGLYNEQFF. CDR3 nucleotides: TGTGCCAGCAGTTTCGCCGGAACGGGACTCTACAATGAGCAGTTCTTC.

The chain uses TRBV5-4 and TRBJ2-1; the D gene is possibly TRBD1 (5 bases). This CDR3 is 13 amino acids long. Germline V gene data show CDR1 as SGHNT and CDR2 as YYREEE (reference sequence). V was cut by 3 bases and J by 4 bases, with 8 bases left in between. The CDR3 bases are TGTGCCAGCAGCTCGCGACAGTACAATGAGCAGTTCTTC. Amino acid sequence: CASSSRQYNEQFF.

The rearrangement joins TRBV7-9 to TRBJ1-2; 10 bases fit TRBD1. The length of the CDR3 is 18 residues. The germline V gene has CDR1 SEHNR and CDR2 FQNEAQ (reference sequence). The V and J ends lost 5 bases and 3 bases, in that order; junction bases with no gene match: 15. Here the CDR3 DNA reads TGTGCCAGCAGCCCACGGGACAGGGGCAAGAAATCGGACTATGGCTACACCTTC. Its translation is CASSPRDRGKKSDYGYTF.

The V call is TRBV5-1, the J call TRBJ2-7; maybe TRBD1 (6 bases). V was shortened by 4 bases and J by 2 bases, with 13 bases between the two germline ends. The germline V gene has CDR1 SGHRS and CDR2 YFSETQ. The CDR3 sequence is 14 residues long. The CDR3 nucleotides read TGCGCCAGCAGCGCGATGACAGGTACCTACGAGCAGTACTTC. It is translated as CASSAMTGTYEQYF.

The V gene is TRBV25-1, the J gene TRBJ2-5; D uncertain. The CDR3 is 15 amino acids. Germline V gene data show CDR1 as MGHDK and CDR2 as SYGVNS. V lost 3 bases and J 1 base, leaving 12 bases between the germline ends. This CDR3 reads CASSDLSVSQETQYF. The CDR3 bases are TGTGCCAGCAGTGACCTTTCCGTCAGCCAAGAGACCCAGTACTTC.

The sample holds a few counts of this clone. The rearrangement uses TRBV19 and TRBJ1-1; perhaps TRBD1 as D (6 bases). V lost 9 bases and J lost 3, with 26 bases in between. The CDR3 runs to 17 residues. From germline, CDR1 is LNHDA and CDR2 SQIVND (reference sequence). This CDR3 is CASTRRRGARRDTEAFF. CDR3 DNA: TGTGCCAGCACGAGGCGGCGGGGGGCGAGACGGGACACTGAAGCTTTCTTT.

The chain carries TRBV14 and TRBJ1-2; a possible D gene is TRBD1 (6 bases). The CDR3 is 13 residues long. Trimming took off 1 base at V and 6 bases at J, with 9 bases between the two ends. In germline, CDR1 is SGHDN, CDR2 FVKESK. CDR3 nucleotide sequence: TGTGCCAGCAGCCAAGTAAGGGGGGATGGCTACACCTTC. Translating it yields CASSQVRGDGYTF.

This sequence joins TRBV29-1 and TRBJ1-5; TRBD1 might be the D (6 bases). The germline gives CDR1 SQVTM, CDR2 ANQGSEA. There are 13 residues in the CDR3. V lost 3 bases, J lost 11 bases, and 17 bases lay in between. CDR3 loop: CSVEAGEGETQHF. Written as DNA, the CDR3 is TGCAGCGTTGAGGCTGGTGAGGGGGAGACCCAGCATTTT.

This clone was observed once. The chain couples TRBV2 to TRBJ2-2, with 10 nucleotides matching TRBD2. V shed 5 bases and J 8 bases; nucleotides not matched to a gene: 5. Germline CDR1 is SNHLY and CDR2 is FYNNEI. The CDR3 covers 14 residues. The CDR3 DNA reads TGTGCCAGCAGTCTACTAGCGGGATCTGGGGAGCTGTTTTTT. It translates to CASSLLAGSGELFF.

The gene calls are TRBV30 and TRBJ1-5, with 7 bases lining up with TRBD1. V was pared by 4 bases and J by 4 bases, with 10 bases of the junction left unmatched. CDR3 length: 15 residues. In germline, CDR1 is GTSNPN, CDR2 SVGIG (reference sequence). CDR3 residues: CAWNKGGTGNQPQHF. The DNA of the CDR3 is TGTGCCTGGAATAAAGGGGGCACTGGAAATCAGCCCCAGCATTTT.

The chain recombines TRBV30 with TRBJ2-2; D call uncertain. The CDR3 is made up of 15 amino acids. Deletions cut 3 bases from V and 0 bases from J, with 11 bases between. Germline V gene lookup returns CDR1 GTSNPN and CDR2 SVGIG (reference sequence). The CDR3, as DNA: TGTGCCTGGAGCGCCCGGTCACCGAACACCGGGGAGCTGTTTTTT. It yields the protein CAWSARSPNTGELFF.

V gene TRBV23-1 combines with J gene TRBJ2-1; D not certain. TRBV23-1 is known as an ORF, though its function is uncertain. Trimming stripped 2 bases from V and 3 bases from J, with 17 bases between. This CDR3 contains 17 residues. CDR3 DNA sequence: TGCGCCAGCAGTCAACGTCCGGCCAGCCCCCTCTACAATGAGCAGTTCTTC. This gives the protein CASSQRPASPLYNEQFF.

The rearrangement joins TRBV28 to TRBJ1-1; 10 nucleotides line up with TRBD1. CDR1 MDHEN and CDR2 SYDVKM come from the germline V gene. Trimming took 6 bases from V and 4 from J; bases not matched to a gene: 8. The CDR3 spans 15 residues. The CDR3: CASSRRTGGSTEAFF. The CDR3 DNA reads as TGTGCCAGCAGCCGGAGGACAGGGGGTAGCACTGAAGCTTTCTTT.

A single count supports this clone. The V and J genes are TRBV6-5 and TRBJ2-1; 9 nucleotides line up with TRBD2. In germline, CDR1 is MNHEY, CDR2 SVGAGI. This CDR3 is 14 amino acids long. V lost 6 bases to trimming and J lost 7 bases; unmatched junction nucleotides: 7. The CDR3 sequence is CASRVAGVQNEQFF. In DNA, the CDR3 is TGTGCCAGCAGGGTAGCGGGAGTCCAAAATGAGCAGTTCTTC.

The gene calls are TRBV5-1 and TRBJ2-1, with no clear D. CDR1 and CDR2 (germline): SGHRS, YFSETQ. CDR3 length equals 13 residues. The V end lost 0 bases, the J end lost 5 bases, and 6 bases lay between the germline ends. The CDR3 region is CASSLGLDNEQFF. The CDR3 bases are TGCGCCAGCAGCTTGGGGCTCGACAATGAGCAGTTCTTC.

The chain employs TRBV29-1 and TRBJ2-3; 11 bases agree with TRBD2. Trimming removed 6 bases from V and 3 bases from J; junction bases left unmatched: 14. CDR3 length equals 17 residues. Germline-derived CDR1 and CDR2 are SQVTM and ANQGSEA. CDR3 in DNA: TGCAGCGTCCTTTGGGCCACTAGCGGGAGTAGAACAGATACGCAGTATTTT. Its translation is CSVLWATSGSRTDTQYF.

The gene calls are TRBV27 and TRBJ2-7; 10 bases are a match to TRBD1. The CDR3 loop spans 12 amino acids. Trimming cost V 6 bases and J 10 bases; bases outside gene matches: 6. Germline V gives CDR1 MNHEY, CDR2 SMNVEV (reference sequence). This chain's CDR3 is CASSTTGGGQYF. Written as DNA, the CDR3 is TGTGCCAGCAGCACGACAGGGGGCGGACAGTACTTC.

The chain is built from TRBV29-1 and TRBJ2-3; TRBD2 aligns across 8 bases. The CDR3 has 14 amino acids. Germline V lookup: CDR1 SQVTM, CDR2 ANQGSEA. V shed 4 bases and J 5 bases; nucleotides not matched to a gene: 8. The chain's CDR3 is CSVGIKAGGDTQYF. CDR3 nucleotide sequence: TGCAGCGTTGGGATAAAGGCGGGAGGAGATACGCAGTATTTT.

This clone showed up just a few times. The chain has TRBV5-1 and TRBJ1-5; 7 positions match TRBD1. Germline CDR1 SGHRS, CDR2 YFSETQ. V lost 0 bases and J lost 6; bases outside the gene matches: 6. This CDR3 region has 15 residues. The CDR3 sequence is CASSLGQGGSQPQHF. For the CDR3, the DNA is TGCGCCAGCAGCTTGGGACAGGGAGGGAGTCAGCCCCAGCATTTT. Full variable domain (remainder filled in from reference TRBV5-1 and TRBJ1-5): KAGVTQTPRYLIKTRGQQVTLSCSPISGHRSVSWYQQTPGQGLQFLFEYFSETQRNKGNFPGRFSGRQFSNSRSEMNVSTLELGDSALYLCASSLGQGGSQPQHFGDGTRLSIL.

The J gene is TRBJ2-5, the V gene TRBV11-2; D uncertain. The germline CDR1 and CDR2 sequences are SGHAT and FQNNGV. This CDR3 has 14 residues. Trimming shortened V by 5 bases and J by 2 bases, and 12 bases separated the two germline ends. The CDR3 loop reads CASSPLGFQETQYF. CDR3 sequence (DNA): TGTGCCAGCAGCCCCCTGGGTTTTCAAGAGACCCAGTACTTC.